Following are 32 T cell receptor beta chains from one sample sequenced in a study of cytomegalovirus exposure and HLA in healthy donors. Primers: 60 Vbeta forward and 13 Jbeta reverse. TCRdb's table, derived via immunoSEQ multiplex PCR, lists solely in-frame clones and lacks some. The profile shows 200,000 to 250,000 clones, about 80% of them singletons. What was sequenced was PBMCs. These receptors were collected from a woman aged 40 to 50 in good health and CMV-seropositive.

DNA for the CDR3: TGTGCCAGCAGCTTTTTAGGCGGTCGCACAGATACGCAGTATTTT. As protein: CASSFLGGRTDTQYF. The chain combines TRBV7-9 with TRBJ2-3; D not resolved. Deletions cut 3 bases from V and 1 base from J, with 11 bases between. CDR3 length: 15 residues. The germline V gene encodes CDR1 SEHNR and CDR2 FQNEAQ (reference sequence).

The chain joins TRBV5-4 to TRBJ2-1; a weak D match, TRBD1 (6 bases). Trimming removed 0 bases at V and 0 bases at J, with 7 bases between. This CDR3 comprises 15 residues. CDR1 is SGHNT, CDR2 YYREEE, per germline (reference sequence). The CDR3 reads CASSLGGGSYNEQFF. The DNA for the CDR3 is TGTGCCAGCAGCTTGGGAGGGGGCTCCTACAATGAGCAGTTCTTC.

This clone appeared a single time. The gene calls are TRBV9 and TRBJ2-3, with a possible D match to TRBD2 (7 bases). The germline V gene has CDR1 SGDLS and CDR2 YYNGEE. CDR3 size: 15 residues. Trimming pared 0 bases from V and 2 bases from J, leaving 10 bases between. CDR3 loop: CASSVVGGATDTQYF. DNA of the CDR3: TGTGCCAGCAGCGTAGTAGGGGGGGCCACAGATACGCAGTATTTT.

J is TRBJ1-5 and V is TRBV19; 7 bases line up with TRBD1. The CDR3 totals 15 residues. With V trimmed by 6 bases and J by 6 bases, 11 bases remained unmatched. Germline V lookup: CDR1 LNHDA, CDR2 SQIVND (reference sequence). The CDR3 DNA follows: TGTGCCAGTAGATTGCCCGGGACAGTCTTTCAGCCCCAGCATTTT. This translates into CASRLPGTVFQPQHF.

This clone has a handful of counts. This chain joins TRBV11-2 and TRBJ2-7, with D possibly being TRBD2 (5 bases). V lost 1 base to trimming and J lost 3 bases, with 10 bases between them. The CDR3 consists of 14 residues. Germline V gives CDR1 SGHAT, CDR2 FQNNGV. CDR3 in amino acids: CASSLVPGGYEQYF. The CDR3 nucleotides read TGTGCCAGCAGCTTAGTTCCAGGAGGCTACGAGCAGTACTTC.

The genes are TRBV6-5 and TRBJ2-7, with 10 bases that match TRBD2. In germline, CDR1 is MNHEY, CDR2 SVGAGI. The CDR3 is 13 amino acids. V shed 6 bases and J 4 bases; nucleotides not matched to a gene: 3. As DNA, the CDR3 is TGTGCCAGCAGCCTTAGCGGGGGGTACGAGCAGTACTTC. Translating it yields CASSLSGGYEQYF.

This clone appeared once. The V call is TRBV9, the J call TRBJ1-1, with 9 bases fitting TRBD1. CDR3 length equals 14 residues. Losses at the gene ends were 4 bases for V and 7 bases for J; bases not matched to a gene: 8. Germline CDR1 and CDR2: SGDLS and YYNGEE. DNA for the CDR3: TGTGCCAGCAGCTTATTAACAGGGGGCCGTGAAGCTTTCTTT. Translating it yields CASSLLTGGREAFF.

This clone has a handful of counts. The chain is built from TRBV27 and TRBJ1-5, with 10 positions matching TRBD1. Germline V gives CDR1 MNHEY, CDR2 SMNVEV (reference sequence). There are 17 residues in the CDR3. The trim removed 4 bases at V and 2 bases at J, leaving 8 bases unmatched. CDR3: CASSSPAGTGGNQPQHF. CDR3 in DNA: TGTGCCAGCAGTTCCCCCGCCGGGACAGGGGGCAATCAGCCCCAGCATTTT.

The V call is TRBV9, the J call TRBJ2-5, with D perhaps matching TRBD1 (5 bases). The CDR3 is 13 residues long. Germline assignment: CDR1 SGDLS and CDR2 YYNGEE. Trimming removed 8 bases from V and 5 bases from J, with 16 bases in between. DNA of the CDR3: TGTGCCAGACCTCTAGGGGTGTATGAGACCCAGTACTTC. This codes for CARPLGVYETQYF.

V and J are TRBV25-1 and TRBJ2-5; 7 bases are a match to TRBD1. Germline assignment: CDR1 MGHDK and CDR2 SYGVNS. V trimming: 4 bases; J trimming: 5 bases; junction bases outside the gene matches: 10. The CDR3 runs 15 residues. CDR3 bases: TGTGCCAGCAGTGCCCAAGACAGGGTTGTGGAGACCCAGTACTTC. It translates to CASSAQDRVVETQYF.

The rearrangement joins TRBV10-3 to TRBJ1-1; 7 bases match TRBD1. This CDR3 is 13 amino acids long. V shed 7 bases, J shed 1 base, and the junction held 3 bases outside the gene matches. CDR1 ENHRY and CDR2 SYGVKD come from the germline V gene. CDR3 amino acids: CAIKGQANTEAFF. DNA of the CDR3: TGTGCCATCAAAGGACAGGCGAACACTGAAGCTTTCTTT.

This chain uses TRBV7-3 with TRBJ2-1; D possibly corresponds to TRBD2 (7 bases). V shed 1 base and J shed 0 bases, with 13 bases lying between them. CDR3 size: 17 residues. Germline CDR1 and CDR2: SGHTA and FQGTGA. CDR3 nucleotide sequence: TGTGCCAGCAGCTTAAGAAGGGGGGGGGCCTCCTACAATGAGCAGTTCTTC. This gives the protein CASSLRRGGASYNEQFF.

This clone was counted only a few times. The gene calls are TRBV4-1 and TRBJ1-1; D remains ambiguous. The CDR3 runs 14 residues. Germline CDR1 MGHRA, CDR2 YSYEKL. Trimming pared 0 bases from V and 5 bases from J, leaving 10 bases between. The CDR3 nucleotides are TGCGCCAGCAGCCAAGAGCGGAGGAAGACTGAAGCTTTCTTT. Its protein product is CASSQERRKTEAFF.

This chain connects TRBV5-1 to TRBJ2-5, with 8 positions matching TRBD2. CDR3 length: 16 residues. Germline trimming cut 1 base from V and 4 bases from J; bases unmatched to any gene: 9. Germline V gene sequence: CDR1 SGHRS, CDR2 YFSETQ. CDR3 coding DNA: TGCGCCAGCAGCTTGAACGGGGGGGCCGGACGAGAGACCCAGTACTTC. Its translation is CASSLNGGAGRETQYF.

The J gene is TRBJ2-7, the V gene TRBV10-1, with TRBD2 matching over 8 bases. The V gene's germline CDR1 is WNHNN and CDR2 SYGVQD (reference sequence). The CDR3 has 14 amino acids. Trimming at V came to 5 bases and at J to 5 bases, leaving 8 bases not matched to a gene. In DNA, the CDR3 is TGCGCCAGCAGTAGCGCCGGGAGGGCCCACGAGCAGTACTTC. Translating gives CASSSAGRAHEQYF.

The CDR3, as DNA: TGTGCTAGTGGTTGGAGGACAGGGGATGATGGCAATCAGCCCCAGCATTTT. This translates into CASGWRTGDDGNQPQHF. The chain joins TRBV12-5 to TRBJ1-5, with 9 positions matching TRBD1. J was trimmed by 2 bases and V by 4 bases; bases with no gene match: 9. CDR1 and CDR2 from the germline V gene are LGHNT and FRNRAP. This CDR3 spans 17 amino acids.

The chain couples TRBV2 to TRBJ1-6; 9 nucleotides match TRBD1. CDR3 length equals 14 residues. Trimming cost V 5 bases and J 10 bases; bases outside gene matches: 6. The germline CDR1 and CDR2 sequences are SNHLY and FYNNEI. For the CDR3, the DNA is TGTGCCAGCAGTCTGGGACAGGGCCGGTCACCCCTCCACTTT. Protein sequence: CASSLGQGRSPLHF.

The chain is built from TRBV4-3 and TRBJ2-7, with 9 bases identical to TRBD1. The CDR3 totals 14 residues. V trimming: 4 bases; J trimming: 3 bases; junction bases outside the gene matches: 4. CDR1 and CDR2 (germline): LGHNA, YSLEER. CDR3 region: CASSPTGGSYEQYF. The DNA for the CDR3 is TGCGCCAGCAGCCCGACAGGGGGAAGCTACGAGCAGTACTTC.

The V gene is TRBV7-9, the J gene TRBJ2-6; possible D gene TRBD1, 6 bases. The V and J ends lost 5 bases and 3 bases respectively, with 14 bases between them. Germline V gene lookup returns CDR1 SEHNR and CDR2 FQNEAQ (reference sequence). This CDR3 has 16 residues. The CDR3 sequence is CASSPTAGVGANVLTF. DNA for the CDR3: TGTGCCAGCAGCCCCACAGCAGGGGTTGGGGCCAACGTCCTGACTTTC.

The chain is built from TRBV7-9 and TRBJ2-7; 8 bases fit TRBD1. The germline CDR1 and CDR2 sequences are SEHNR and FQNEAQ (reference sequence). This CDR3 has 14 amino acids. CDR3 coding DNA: TGTTCCATCCTGAGGGACAGGAATAACTACGAGCAGTACTTC. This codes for CSILRDRNNYEQYF.

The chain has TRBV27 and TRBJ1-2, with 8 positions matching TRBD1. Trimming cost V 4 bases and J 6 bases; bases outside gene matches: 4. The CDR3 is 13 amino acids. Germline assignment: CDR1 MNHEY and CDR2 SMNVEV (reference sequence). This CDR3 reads CASSSGGAHGYTF. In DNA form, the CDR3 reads TGTGCCAGCAGTTCAGGGGGCGCGCATGGCTACACCTTC.

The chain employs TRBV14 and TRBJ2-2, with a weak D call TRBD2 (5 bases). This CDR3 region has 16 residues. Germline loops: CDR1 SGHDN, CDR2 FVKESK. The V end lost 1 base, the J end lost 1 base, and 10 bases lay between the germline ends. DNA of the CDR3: TGTGCCAGCAGCCAAGGAGGGCAGGTGAACACCGGGGAGCTGTTTTTT. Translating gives CASSQGGQVNTGELFF. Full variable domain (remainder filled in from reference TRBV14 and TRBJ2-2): EAGVTQFPSHSVIEKGQTVTLRCDPISGHDNLYWYRRVMGKEIKFLLHFVKESKQDESGMPNNRFLAERTGGTYSTLKVQPAELEDSGVYFCASSQGGQVNTGELFFGEGSRLTVL.

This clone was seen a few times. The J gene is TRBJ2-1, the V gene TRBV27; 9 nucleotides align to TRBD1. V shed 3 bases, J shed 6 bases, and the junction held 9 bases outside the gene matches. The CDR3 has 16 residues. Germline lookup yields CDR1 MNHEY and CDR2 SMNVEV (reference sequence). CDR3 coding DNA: TGTGCCAGCAGTTTCCGCGGGACAGGGTGGCGCAATGAGCAGTTCTTC. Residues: CASSFRGTGWRNEQFF.

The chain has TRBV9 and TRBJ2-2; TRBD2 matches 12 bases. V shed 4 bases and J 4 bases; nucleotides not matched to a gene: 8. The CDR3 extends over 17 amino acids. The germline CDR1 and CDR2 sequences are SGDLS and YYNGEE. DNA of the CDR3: TGTGCCAGCAGCCAAAGTAAGACTAGCGGGGGCACCGGGGAGCTGTTTTTT. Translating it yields CASSQSKTSGGTGELFF.

DNA for the CDR3: TGTGCCAGCAGCTTAGAGACAGGGGTTTACGAGCAGTACTTC. It yields the protein CASSLETGVYEQYF. V gene TRBV7-6 combines with J gene TRBJ2-7; 8 nucleotides line up with TRBD1. The CDR3 has 14 residues. Germline CDR1 and CDR2: SGHVS and FNYEAQ. V trimming: 1 base; J trimming: 4 bases; junction bases outside the gene matches: 3.

The DNA of the CDR3 is TGCGCCAGCGGGCTAAGCAGAAAGGATGGCTACACCTTC. It yields the protein CASGLSRKDGYTF. The rearrangement uses TRBV10-2 and TRBJ1-2; D is ambiguous. The CDR3 is 13 amino acids. Germline V gives CDR1 WSHSY, CDR2 SAAADI. Between the trimmed V and J ends, which lost 8 bases and 6 bases, there was a span of 16 bases.

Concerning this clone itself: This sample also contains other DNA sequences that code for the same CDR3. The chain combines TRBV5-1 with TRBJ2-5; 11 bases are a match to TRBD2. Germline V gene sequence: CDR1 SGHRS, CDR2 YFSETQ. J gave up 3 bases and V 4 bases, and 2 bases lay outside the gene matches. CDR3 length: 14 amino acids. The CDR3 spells CASSRGLAEETQYF. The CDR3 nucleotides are TGCGCCAGCAGCAGGGGACTAGCGGAAGAGACCCAGTACTTC.

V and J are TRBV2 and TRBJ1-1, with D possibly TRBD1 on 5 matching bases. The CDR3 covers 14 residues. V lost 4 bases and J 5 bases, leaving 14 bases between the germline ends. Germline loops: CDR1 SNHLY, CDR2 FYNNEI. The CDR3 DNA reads TGTGCCAGCAGTGGGCAAGGGGTAGGAACTGAAGCTTTCTTT. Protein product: CASSGQGVGTEAFF.

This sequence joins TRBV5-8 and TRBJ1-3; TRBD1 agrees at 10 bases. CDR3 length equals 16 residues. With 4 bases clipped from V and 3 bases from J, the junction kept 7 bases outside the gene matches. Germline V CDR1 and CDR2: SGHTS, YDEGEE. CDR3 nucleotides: TGTGCCAGCAGCCCAGTCCGGGACAGGGGTGGAAACACCATATATTTT. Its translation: CASSPVRDRGGNTIYF.

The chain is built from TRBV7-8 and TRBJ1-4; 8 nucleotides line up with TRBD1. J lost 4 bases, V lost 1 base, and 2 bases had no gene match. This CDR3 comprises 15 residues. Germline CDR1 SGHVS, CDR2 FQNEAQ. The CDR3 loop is CASSLVGQGNEKLFF. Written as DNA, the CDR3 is TGTGCCAGCAGCTTAGTCGGACAGGGTAATGAAAAACTGTTTTTT.

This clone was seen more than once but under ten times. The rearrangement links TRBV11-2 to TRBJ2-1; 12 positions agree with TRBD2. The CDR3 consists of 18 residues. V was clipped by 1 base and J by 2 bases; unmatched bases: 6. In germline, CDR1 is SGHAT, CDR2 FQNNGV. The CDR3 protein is CASSLGTGTSGPYNEQFF. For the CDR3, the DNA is TGTGCCAGCAGCTTAGGTACCGGGACTAGCGGGCCCTACAATGAGCAGTTCTTC.

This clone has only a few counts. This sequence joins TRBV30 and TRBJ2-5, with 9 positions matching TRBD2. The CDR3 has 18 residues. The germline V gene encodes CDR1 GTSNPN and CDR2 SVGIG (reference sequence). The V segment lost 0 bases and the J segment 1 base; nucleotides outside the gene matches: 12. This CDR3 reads CAWSVRFDGLAIQETQYF. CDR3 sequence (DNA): TGTGCCTGGAGTGTCCGTTTCGACGGACTAGCGATCCAAGAGACCCAGTACTTC.